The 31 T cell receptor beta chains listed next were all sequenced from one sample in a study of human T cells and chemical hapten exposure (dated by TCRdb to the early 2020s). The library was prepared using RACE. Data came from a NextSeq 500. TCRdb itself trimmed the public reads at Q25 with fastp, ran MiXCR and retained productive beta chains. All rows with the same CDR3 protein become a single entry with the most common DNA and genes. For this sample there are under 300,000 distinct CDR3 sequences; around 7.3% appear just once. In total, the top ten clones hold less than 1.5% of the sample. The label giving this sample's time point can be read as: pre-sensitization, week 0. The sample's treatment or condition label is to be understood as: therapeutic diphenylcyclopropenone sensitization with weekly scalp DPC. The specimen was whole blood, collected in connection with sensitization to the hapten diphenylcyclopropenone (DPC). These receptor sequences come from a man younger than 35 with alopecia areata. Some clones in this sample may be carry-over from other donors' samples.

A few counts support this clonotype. CDR3 in DNA: TGTGCCAGCAGCTCCAGTGGACAGGCTAGCAATCAGCCCCAGCATTTT. It translates to CASSSSGQASNQPQHF. V usage is TRBV7-9 and J usage is TRBJ1-5; 7 bases are shared with TRBD1. This CDR3 contains 16 residues. The germline gives CDR1 SEHNR, CDR2 FQNEAQ (reference sequence). Losses at the gene ends were 4 bases for V and 0 bases for J; bases not matched to a gene: 6.

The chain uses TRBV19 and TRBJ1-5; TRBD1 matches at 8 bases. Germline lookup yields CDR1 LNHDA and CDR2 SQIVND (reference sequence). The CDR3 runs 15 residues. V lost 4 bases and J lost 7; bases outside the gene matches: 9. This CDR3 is CASSKDRVKKQPQHF. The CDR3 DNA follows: TGTGCCAGTAGTAAGGACAGGGTGAAAAAGCAGCCCCAGCATTTT.

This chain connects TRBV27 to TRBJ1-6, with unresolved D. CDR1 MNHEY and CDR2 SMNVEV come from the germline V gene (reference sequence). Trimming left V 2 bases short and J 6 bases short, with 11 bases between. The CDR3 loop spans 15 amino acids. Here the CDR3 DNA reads TGTGCCAGCAGTTTAGGAACCCTGGGTAATTCACCCCTCCACTTT. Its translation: CASSLGTLGNSPLHF.

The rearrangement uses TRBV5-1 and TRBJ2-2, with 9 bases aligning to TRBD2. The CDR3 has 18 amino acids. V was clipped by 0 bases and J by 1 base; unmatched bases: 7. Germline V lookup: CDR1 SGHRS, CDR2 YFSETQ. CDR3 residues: CASSLAVSGGQNTGELFF. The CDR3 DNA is TGCGCCAGCAGCTTGGCGGTTAGCGGGGGCCAGAACACCGGGGAGCTGTTTTTT.

The CDR3 DNA follows: TGTGCCAGCAGTTTGGACCCGGGAGCACGCACAGATACGCAGTATTTT. Amino acid sequence: CASSLDPGARTDTQYF. This rearrangement joins TRBV12-3 or TRBV12-4 to TRBJ2-3; possibly TRBD2 for D (6 bases). The CDR3 is 16 residues long. Trimming shortened V by 3 bases and J by 1 base, and 14 bases separated the two germline ends.

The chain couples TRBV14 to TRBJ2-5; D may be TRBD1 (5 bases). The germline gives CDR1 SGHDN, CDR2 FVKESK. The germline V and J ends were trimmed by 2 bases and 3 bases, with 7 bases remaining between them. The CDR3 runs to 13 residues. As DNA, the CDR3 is TGTGCCAGCAGCCAATTAGGGGAAGAGACCCAGTACTTC. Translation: CASSQLGEETQYF.

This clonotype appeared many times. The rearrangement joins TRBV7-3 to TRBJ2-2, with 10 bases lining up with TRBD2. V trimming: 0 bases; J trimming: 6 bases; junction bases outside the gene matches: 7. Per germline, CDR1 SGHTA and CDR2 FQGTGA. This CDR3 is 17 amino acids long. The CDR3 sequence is CASSLTATSGSAGELFF. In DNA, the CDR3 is TGTGCCAGCAGCTTAACGGCGACTAGCGGGTCCGCCGGGGAGCTGTTTTTT.

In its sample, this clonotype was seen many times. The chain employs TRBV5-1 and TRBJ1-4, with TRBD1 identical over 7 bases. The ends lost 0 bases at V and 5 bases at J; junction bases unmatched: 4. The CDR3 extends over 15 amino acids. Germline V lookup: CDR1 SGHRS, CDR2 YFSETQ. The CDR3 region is CASSLGTGRNEKLFF. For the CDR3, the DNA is TGCGCCAGCAGCTTGGGGACAGGTCGCAATGAAAAACTGTTTTTT.

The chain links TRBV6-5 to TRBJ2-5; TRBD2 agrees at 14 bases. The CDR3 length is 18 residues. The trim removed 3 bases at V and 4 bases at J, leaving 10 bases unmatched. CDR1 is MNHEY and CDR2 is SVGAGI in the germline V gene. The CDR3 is CASSYSLDGTSGGETQYF. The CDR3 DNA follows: TGTGCCAGCAGTTATAGCCTAGATGGGACTAGCGGGGGAGAGACCCAGTACTTC.

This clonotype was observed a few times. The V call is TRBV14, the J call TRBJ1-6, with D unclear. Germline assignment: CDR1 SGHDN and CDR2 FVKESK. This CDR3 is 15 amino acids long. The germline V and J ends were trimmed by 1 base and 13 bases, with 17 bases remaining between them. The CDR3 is CASSQAVTASYPLHF. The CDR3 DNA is TGTGCCAGCAGCCAAGCGGTAACAGCGTCTTACCCCCTCCACTTT.

CDR3 sequence: CASSLRGKNTEAFF. For the CDR3, the DNA is TGTGCCAGCAGCTTAAGAGGAAAGAACACTGAAGCTTTCTTT. The genes are TRBV7-2 and TRBJ1-1; no clear D gene. The CDR3 consists of 14 residues. Trimming cost V 2 bases and J 1 base, with 8 bases left between them. Per germline, CDR1 SGHTA and CDR2 FQGNSA.

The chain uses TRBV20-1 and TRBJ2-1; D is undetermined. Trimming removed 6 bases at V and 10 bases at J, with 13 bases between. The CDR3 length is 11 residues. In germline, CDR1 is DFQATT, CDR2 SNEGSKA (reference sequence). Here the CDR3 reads CSAPEAVEQFF. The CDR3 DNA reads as TGCAGTGCCCCTGAGGCGGTAGAGCAGTTCTTC.

The CDR3: CATSSDYGRVIQYF. The DNA for the CDR3 is TGTGCCACCAGCAGCGATTATGGGCGGGTCATTCAGTACTTC. J is TRBJ2-4 and V is TRBV15; a weak D match, TRBD2 (5 bases). Germline V gives CDR1 LNHNV, CDR2 YYDKDF (reference sequence). This CDR3 region has 14 residues. Trimming cost V 3 bases and J 9 bases, with 15 bases left between them.

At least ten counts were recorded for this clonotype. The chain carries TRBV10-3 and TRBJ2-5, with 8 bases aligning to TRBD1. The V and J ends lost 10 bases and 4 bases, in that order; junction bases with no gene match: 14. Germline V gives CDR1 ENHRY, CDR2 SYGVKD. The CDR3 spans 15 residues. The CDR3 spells CATLTRTGLLETQYF. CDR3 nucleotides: TGTGCCACCTTAACTAGGACAGGGCTGCTAGAGACCCAGTACTTC.

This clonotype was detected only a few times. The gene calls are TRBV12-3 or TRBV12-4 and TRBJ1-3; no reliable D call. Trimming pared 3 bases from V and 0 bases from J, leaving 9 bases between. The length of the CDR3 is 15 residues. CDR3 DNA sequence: TGTGCCAGCAGTTTTTCCGGGAGCTCTGGAAACACCATATATTTT. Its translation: CASSFSGSSGNTIYF.

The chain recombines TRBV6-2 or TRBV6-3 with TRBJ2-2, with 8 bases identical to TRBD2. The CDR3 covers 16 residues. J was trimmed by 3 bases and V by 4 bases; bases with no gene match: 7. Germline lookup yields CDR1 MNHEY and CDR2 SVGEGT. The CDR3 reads CASSSGLVKHTGELFF. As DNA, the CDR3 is TGTGCCAGCAGTTCGGGACTAGTCAAGCACACCGGGGAGCTGTTTTTT.

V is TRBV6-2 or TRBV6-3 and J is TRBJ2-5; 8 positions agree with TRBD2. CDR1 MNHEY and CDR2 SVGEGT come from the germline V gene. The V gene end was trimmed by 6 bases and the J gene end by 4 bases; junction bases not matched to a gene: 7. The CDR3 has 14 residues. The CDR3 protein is CASSIGTRRETQYF. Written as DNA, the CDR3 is TGTGCCAGCAGCATCGGGACTAGGAGAGAGACCCAGTACTTC.

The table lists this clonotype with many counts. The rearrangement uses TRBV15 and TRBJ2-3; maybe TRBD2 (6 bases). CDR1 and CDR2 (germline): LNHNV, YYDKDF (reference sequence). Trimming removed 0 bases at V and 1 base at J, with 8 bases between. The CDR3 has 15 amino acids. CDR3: CATSRESGRTDTQYF. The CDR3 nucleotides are TGTGCCACCAGCAGAGAAAGCGGGCGCACAGATACGCAGTATTTT.

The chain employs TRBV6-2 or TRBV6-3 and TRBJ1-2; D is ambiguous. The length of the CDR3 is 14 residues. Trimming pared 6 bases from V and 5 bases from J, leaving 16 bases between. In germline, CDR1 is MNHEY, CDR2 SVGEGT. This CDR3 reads CASSFHYRQYGYTF. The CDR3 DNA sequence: TGTGCCAGCAGCTTCCACTACCGTCAATATGGCTACACCTTC.

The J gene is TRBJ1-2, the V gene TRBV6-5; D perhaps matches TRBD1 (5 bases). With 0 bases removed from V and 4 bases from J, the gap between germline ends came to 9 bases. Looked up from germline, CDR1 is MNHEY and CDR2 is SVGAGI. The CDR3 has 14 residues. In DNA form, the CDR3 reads TGTGCCAGCAGTTACTCGACCAGGGCCTATGGCTACACCTTC. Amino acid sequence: CASSYSTRAYGYTF.

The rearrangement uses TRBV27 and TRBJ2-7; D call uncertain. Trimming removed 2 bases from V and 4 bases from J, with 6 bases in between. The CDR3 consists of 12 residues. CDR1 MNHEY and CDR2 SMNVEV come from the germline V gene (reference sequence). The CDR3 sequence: CASSLHGYEQYF. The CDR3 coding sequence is TGTGCCAGCAGTTTACACGGGTACGAGCAGTACTTC.

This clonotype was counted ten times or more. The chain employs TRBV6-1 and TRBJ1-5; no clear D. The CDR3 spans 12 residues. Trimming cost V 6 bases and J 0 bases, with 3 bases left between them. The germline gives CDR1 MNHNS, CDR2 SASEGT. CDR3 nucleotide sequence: TGTGCCAGCAGGGATAGCAATCAGCCCCAGCATTTT. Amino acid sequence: CASRDSNQPQHF.

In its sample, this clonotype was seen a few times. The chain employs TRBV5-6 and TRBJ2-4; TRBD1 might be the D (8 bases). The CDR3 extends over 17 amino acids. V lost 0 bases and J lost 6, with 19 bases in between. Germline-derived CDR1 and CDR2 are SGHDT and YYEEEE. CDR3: CASSLAWTGRGSNIQYF. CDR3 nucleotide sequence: TGTGCCAGCAGCTTGGCCTGGACAGGGAGGGGATCAAACATTCAGTACTTC.

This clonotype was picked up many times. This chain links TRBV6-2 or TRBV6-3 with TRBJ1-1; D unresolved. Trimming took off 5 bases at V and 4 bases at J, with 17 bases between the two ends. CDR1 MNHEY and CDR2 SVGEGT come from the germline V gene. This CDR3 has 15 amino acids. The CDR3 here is CASSDRRQESTEAFF. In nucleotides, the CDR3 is TGTGCCAGCAGTGACCGCCGACAAGAAAGCACTGAAGCTTTCTTT.

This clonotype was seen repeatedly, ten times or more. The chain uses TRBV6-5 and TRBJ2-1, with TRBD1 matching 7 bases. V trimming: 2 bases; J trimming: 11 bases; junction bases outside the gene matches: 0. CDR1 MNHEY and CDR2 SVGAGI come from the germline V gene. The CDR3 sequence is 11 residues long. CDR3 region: CASSYRGQQFF. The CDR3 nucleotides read TGTGCCAGCAGTTACAGGGGGCAGCAGTTCTTC.

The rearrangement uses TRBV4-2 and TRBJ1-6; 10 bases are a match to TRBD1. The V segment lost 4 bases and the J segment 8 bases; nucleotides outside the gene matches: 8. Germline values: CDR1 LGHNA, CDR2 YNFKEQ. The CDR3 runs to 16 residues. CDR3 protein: CASSRDRGEPYSPLHF. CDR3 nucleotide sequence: TGTGCCAGCAGCCGGGACAGGGGTGAGCCCTATTCACCCCTCCACTTT.

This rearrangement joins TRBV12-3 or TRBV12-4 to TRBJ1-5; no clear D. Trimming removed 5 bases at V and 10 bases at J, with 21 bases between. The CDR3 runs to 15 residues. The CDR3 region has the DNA TGTGCCAGCAGTATCAGACGCATACAATCAGCCCCCCAGCATTTT. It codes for CASSIRRIQSAPQHF.

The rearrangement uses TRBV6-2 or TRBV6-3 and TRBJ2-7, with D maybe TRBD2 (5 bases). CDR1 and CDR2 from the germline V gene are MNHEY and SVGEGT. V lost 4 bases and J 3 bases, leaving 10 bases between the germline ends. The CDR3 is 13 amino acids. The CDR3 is CASSSLANYEQYV. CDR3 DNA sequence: TGTGCCAGCAGTTCCCTAGCTAACTACGAGCAGTACGTC.

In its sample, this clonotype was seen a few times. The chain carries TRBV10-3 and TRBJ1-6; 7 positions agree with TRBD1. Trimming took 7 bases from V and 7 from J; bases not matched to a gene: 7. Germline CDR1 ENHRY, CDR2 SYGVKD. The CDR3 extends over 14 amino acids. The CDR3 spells CAINTGQPNSPLHF. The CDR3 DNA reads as TGTGCCATCAATACGGGACAGCCAAATTCACCCCTCCACTTT.

Written as DNA, the CDR3 is TGCGCCAGCAGCTTGGATAGCCAAAATTCACCCCTCCACTTT. Translation gives CASSLDSQNSPLHF. The genes are TRBV5-1 and TRBJ1-6; D gene unclear. Germline loops: CDR1 SGHRS, CDR2 YFSETQ. There are 14 residues in the CDR3. The V end lost 0 bases, the J end lost 7 bases, and 8 bases lay between the germline ends.

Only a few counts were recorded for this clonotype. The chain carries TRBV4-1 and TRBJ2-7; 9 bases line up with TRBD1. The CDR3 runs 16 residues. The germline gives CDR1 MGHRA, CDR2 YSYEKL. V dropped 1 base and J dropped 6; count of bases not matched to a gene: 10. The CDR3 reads CASSQGTGTGLGEQYF. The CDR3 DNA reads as TGCGCCAGCAGCCAAGGCACCGGGACAGGGCTAGGCGAGCAGTACTTC.